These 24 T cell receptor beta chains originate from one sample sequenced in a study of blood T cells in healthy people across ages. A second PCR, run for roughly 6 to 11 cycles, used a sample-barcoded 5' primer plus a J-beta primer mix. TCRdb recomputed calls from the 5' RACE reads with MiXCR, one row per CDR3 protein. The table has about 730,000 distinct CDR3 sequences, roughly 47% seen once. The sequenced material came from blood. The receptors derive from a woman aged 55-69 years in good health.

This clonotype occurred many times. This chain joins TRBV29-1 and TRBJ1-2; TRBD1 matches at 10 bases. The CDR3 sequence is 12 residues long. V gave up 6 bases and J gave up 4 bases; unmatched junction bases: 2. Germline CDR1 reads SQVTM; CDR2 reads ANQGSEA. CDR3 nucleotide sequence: TGCAGCGTAGACAGGGGGCCCTATGGCTACACCTTC. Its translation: CSVDRGPYGYTF.

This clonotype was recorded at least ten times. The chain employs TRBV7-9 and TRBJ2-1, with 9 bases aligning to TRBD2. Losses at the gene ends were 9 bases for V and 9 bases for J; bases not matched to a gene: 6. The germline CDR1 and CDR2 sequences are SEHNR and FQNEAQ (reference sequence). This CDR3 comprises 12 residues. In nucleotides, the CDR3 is TGTGCCAGTATAGGTAGCGGGAGTGAGCAGTTCTTC. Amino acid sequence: CASIGSGSEQFF.

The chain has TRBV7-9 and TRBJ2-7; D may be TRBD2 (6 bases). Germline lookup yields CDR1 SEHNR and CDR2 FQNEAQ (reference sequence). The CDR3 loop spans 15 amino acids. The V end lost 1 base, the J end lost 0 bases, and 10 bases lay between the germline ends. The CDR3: CASSLGGLTSYEQYF. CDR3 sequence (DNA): TGTGCCAGCAGCTTAGGGGGACTCACCTCCTACGAGCAGTACTTC.

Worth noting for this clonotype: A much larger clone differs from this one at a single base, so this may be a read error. CDR3 DNA: TGTGCCAGCAGCTCCACAGCGGATCAGCCCCAGCATTTT. This translates into CASSSTADQPQHF. The chain couples TRBV7-2 to TRBJ1-5; D ambiguous. The CDR3 length is 13 residues. Germline V gives CDR1 SGHTA, CDR2 FQGNSA. The V end was cut by 4 bases, the J end by 5 bases, with 9 bases between.

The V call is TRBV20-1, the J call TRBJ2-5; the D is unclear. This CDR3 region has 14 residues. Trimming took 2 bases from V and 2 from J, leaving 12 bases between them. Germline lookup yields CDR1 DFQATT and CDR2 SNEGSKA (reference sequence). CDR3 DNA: TGCAGTGCTAGACAGCCCGATTGGCAAGAGACCCAGTACTTC. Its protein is CSARQPDWQETQYF.

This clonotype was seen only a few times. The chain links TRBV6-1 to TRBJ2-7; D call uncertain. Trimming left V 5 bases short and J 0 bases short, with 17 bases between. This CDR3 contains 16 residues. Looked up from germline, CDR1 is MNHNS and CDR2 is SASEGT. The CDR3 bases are TGTGCCAGCAGTACCCGGGCCCAGCTCCTCTCCTACGAGCAGTACTTC. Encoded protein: CASSTRAQLLSYEQYF.

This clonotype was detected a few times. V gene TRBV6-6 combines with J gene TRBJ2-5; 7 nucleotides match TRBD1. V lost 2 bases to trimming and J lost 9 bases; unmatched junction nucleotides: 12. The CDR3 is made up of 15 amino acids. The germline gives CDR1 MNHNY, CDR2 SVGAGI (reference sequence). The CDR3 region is CASSYSGQAPEAQYF. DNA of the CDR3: TGTGCCAGCAGTTACAGCGGACAGGCACCCGAGGCCCAGTACTTC.

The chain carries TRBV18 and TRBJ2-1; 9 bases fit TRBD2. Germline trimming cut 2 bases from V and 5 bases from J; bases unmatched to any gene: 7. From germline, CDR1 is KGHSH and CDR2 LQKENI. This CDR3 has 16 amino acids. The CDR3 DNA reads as TGTGCCAGCTCACCATTCGGACTAGCGAACCACAATGAGCAGTTCTTC. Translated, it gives CASSPFGLANHNEQFF.

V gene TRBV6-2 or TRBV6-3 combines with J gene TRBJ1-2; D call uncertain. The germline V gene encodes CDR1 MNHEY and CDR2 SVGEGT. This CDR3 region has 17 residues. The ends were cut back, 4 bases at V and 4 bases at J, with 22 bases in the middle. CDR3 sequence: CASSSPSLATRRYGYTF. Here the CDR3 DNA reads TGTGCCAGCAGTTCCCCCTCGCTGGCTACTCGGCGCTATGGCTACACCTTC.

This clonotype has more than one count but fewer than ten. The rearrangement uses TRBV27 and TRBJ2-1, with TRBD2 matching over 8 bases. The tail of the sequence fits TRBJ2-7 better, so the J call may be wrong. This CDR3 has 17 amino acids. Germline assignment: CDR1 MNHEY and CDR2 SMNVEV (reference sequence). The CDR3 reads CASSLGPAGGLYNEQYF. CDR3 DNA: TGTGCCAGCAGTTTAGGTCCGGCGGGAGGATTGTACAATGAGCAGTACTTC.

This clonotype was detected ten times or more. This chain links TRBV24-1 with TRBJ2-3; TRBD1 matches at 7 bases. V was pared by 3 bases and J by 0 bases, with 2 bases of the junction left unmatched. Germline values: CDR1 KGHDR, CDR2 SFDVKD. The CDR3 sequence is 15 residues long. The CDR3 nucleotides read TGTGCCACCAGTGATCGACAGGGTAGCACAGATACGCAGTATTTT. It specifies CATSDRQGSTDTQYF.

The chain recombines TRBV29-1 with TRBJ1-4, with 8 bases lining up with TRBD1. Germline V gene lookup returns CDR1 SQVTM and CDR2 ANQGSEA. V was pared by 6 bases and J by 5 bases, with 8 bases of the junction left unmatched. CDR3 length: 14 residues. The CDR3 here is CSVGAGTGNEKLFF. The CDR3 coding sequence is TGCAGCGTGGGAGCCGGGACAGGAAATGAAAAACTGTTTTTT.

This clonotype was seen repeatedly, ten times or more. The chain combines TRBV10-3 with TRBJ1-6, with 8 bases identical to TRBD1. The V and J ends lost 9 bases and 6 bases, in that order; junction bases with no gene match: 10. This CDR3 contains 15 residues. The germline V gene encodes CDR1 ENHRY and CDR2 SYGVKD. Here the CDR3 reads CAMKEGQEGNSPLHF. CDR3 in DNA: TGTGCCATGAAAGAGGGACAGGAAGGTAATTCACCCCTCCACTTT.

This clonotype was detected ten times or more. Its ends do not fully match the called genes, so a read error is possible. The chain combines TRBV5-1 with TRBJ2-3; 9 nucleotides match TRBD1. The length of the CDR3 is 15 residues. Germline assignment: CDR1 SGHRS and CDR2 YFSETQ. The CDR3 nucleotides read TGTGCCAGTTCGCTGGGACAGGGTGGCACAGATACGCAGTATTTT. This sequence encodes CASSLGQGGTDTQYF.

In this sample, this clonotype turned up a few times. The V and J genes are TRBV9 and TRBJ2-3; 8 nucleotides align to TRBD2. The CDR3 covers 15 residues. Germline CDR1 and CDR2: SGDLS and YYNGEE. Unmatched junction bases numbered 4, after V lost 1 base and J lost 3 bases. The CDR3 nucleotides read TGTGCCAGCAGCGTACCAGCGGGGGAGACAGATACGCAGTATTTT. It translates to CASSVPAGETDTQYF.

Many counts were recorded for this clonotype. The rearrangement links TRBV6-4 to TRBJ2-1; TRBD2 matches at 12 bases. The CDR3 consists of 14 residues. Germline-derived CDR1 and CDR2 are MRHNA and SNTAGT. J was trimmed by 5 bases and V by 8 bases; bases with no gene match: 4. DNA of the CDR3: TGTGCCAGCGGAAGACTAGCGGGAGACAATGAGCAGTTCTTC. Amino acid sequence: CASGRLAGDNEQFF.

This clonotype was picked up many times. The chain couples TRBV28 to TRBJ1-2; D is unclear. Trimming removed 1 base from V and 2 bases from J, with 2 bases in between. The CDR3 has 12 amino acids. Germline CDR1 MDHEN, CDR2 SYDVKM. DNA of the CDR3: TGTGCCAGCAGTTTATCAAACTATGGCTACACCTTC. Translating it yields CASSLSNYGYTF.

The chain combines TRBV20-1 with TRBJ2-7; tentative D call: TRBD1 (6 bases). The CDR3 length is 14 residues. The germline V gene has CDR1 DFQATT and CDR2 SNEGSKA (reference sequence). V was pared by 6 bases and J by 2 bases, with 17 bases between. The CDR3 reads CSAPVGTRPYEQYF. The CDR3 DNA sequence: TGCAGTGCCCCCGTAGGGACACGCCCCTACGAGCAGTACTTC.

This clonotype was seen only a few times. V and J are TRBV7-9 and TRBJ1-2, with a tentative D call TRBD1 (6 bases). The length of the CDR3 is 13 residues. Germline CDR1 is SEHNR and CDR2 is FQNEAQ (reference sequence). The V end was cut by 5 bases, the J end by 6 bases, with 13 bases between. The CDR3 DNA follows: TGTGCCAGCAGCCCAACAGGGATGGATGGCTACACCTTC. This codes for CASSPTGMDGYTF.

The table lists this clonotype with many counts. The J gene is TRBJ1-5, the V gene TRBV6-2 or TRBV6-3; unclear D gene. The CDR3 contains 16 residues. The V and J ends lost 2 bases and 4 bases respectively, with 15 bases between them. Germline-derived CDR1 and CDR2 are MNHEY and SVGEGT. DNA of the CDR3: TGTGCCAGCAGTTACCAAAGGGCCGGAGGAAATCAGCCCCAGCATTTT. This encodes CASSYQRAGGNQPQHF.

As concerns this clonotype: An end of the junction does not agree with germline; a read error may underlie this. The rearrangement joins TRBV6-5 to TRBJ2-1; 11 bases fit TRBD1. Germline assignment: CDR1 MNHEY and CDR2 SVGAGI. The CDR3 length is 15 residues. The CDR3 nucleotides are TGTGTCAGCCGCGGCGGACAGGGGGCTCCTAGCAGGCAGTTCTTC. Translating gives CVSRGGQGAPSRQFF.

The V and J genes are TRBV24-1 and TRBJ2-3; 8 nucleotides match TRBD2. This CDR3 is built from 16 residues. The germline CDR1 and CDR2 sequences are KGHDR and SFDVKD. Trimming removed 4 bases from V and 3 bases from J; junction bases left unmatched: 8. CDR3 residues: CATSEQSGSKTDTQYF. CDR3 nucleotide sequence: TGTGCCACCAGTGAACAGAGCGGGAGTAAAACAGATACGCAGTATTTT.

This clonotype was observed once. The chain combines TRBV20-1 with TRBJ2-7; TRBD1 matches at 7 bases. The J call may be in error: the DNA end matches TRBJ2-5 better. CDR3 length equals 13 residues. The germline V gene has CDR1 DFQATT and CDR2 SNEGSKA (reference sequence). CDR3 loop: CSARARGRETQYF. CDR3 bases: TGCAGTGCTAGAGCGAGGGGGCGAGAGACCCAGTACTTC.

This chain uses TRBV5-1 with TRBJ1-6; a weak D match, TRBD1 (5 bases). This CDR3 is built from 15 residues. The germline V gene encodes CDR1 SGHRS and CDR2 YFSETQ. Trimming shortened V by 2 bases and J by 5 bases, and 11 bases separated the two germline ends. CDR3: CASSFDRANNSPLHF. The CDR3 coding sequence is TGCGCCAGCAGCTTCGACAGAGCCAATAATTCACCCCTCCACTTT.